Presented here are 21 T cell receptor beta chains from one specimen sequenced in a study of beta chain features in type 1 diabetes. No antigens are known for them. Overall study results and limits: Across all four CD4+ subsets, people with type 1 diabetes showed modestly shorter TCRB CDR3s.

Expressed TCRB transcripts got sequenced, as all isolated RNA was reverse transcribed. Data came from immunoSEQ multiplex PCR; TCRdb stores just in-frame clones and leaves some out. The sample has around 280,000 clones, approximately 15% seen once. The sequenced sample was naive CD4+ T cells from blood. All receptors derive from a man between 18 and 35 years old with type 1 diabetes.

The CDR3 nucleotides read TGTGCCACCAGCAAAGACAGGTTAGACACTGAAGCTTTCTTT. It is translated as CATSKDRLDTEAFF. The rearrangement joins TRBV15 to TRBJ1-1, with D possibly being TRBD1 (6 bases). Per germline, CDR1 LNHNV and CDR2 YYDKDF (reference sequence). V was trimmed by 4 bases and J by 3 bases, leaving 12 bases between them. This CDR3 spans 14 amino acids. Filled out from reference TRBV15 and TRBJ1-1, the complete variable domain reads DAMVIQNPRYQVTQFGKPVTLSCSQTLNHNVMYWYQQKSSQAPKLLFHYYDKDFNNEADTPDNFQSRRPNTSFCFLDIRSPGLGDTAMYLCATSKDRLDTEAFFGQGTRLTVV.

The CDR3 coding sequence is TGTGCCAGCAGTTCTCACGGACAGGGAGTTCAGGAGACCCAGTACTTC. It codes for CASSSHGQGVQETQYF. The chain employs TRBV28 and TRBJ2-5; TRBD1 matches at 8 bases. The CDR3 is made up of 16 amino acids. V lost 4 bases and J lost 5; bases outside the gene matches: 12. Looked up from germline, CDR1 is MDHEN and CDR2 is SYDVKM.

CDR3 sequence reads: CASSFGEGGYEQYF. In DNA, the CDR3 is TGCGCCAGCAGCTTTGGGGAGGGGGGATACGAGCAGTACTTC. The chain combines TRBV5-1 with TRBJ2-7; D is perhaps TRBD2 (7 bases). Trimming shortened V by 2 bases and J by 4 bases, and 13 bases separated the two germline ends. Per germline, CDR1 SGHRS and CDR2 YFSETQ. The CDR3 runs 14 residues.

The CDR3 region has the DNA TGTGCCAGCAGTGAATATCAGATCCAAGAGACCCAGTACTTC. Its protein is CASSEYQIQETQYF. V gene TRBV25-1 combines with J gene TRBJ2-5; D remains ambiguous. Germline V gene lookup returns CDR1 MGHDK and CDR2 SYGVNS. CDR3 size: 14 residues. Trimming pared 0 bases from V and 1 base from J, leaving 6 bases between.

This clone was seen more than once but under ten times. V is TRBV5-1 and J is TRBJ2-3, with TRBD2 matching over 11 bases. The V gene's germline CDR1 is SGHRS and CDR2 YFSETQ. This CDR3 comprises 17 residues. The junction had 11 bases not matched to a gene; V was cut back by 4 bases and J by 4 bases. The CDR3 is CASSPGLAGLGPDTQYF. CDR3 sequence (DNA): TGCGCCAGCAGCCCAGGACTAGCGGGCCTGGGCCCAGATACGCAGTATTTT. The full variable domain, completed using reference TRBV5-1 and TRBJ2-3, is KAGVTQTPRYLIKTRGQQVTLSCSPISGHRSVSWYQQTPGQGLQFLFEYFSETQRNKGNFPGRFSGRQFSNSRSEMNVSTLELGDSALYLCASSPGLAGLGPDTQYFGPGTRLTVL.

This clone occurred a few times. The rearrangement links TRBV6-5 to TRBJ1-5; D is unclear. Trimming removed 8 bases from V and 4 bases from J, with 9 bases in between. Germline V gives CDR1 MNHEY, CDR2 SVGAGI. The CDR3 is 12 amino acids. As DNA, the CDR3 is TGTGCCAGCGGGCAGTTTAATCAGCCCCAGCATTTT. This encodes CASGQFNQPQHF.

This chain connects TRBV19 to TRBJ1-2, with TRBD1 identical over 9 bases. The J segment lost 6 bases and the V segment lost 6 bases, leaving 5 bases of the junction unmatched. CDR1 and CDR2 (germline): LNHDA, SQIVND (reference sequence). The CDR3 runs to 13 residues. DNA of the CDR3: TGTGCCAGTAGCTTGGGACAGGGCCATGGCTACACCTTC. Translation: CASSLGQGHGYTF.

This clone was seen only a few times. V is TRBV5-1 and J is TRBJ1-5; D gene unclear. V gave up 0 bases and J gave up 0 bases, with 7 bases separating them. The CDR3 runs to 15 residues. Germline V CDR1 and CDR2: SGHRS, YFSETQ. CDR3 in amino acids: CASSLAGYSNQPQHF. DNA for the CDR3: TGCGCCAGCAGCTTGGCCGGGTATAGCAATCAGCCCCAGCATTTT.

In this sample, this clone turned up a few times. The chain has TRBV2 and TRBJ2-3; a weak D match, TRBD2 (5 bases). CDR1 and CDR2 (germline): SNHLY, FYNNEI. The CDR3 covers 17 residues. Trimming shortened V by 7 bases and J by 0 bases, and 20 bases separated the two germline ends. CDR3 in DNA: TGTGCCAGCAACGGGGTTTACTGGAGCGGTAGCACAGATACGCAGTATTTT. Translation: CASNGVYWSGSTDTQYF.

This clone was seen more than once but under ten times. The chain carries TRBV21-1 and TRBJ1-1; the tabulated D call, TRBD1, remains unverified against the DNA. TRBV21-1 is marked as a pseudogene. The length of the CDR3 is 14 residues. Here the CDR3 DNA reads TGTGCCAGCAGCATCGACAGGGGGCCCTCTGAAGCTTTCTTT. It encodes CASSIDRGPSEAFF.

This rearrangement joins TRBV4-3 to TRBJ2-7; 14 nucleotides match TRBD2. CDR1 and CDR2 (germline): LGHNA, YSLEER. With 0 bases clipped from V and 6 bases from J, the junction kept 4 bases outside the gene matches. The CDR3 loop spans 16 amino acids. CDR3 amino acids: CASSQDRLAGGREQYF. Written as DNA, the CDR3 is TGCGCCAGCAGCCAAGATCGACTAGCGGGGGGGCGCGAGCAGTACTTC.

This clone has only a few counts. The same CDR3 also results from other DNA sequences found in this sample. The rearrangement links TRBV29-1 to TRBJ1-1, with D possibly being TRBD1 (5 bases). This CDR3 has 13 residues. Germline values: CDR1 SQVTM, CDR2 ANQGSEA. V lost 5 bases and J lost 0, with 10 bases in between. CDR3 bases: TGCAGCGTTCGGGGACTCCTGAACACTGAAGCTTTCTTT. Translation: CSVRGLLNTEAFF. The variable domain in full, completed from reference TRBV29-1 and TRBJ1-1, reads SAVISQKPSRDICQRGTSLTIQCQVDSQVTMMFWYRQQPGQSLTLIATANQGSEATYESGFVIDKFPISRPNLTFSTLTVSNMSPEDSSIYLCSVRGLLNTEAFFGQGTRLTVV.

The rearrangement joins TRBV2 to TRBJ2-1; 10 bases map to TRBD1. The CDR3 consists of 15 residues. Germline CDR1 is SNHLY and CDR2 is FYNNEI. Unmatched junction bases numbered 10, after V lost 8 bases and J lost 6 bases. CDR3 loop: CASVPRDRGLNEQFF. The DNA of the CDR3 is TGTGCCAGCGTTCCTCGGGACAGGGGTCTCAATGAGCAGTTCTTC.

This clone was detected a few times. The CDR3 loop reads CASSSQDSVYNEQFF. The CDR3, as DNA: TGCGCCAGCAGCTCTCAGGACAGCGTCTACAATGAGCAGTTCTTC. The rearrangement uses TRBV5-1 and TRBJ2-1; D perhaps matches TRBD1 (6 bases). Trimming removed 3 bases from V and 3 bases from J, with 13 bases in between. Germline CDR1 is SGHRS and CDR2 is YFSETQ. The CDR3 spans 15 residues.

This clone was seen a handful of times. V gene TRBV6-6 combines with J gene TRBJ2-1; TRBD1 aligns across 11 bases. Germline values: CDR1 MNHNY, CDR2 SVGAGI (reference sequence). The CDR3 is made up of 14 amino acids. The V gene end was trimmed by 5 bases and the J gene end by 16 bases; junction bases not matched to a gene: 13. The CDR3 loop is CASSALLGTGGKFF. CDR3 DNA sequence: TGTGCCAGCAGTGCCCTGTTGGGGACAGGGGGTAAATTCTTC.

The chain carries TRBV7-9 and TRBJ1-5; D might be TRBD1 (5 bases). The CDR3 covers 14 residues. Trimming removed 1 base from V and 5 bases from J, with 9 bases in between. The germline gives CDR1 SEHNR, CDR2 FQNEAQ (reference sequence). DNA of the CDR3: TGTGCCAGCAGCTTAGGGGGACTCCATCAGCCCCAGCATTTT. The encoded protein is CASSLGGLHQPQHF.

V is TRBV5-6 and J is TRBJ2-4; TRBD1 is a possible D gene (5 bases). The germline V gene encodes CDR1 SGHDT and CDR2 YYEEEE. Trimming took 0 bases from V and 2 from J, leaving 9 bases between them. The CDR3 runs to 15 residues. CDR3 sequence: CASSLEGQTKNIQYF. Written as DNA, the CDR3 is TGTGCCAGCAGCTTGGAGGGGCAGACCAAAAACATTCAGTACTTC.

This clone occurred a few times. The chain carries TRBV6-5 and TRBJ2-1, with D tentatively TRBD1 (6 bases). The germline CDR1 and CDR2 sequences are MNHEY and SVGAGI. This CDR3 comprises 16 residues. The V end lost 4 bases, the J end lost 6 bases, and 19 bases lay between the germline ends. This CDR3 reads CASSSSTLVGANEQFF. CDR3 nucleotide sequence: TGTGCCAGCAGTTCATCGACTCTCGTGGGGGCCAATGAGCAGTTCTTC.

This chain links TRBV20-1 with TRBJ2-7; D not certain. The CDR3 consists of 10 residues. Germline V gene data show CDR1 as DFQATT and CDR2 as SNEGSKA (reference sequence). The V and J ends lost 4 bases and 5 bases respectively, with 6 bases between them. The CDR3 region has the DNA TGCAGTGCTACCAACAACGAGCAGTACTTC. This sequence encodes CSATNNEQYF.

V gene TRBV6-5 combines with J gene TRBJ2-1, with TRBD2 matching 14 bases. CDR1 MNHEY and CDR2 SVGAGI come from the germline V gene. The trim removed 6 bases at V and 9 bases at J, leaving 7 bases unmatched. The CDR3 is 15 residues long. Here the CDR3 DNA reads TGTGCCAGCAGCCGGGGACTAGCGGGAGCCAGTGAGCAGTTCTTC. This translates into CASSRGLAGASEQFF.

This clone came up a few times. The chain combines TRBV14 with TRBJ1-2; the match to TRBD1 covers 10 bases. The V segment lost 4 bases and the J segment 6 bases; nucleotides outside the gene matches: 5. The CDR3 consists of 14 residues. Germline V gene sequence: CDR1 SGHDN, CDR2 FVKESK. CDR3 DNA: TGTGCCAGCAGCCTCCGGACAGGGGGGAATGGCTACACCTTC. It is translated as CASSLRTGGNGYTF.